This T cell receptor beta chain was found in a study of identical twins. Study observations and caveats: Excess sharing by twins proved weaker in beta out-of-frame sequences. Compared with unrelated sharing, twin-shared out-of-frame alpha sequences had more low-probability sequences.

In this sample, this clonotype turned up a few times. Antigen: not known. TCRdb reprocessed the 5' RACE reads via MiXCR and lists one record per CDR3 protein. The sample records some 590,000 distinct CDR3 sequences, 9.6% being singletons. V was clipped by 4 bases and J by 4 bases, with 8 bases between them. This CDR3 spans 13 amino acids. Germline V gene data show CDR1 as SGHTA and CDR2 as FQGNSA. These data were also reused for a study on yellow fever vaccine responses in identical twins.

The rearrangement joins TRBV7-2 to TRBJ2-1; the D is unclear. The receptor comes from a woman aged 18-29 years in good health. The specimen was PBMCs. CDR3 DNA: TGTGCCAGCAGCTCGACATATTACAATGAGCAGTTCTTC. It specifies CASSSTYYNEQFF.